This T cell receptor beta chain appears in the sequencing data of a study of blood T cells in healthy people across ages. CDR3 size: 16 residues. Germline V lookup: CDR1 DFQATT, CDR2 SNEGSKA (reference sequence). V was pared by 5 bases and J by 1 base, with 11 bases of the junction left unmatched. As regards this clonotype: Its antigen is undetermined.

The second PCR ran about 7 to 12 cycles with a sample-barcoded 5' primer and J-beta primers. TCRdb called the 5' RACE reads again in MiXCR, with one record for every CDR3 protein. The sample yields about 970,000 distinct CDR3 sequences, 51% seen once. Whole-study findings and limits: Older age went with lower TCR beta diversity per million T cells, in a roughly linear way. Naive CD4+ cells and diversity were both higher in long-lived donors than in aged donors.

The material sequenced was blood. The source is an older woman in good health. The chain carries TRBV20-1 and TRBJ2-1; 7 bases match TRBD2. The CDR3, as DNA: TGCAGTGCTGGACGAGCGGGAATAAGATCCTACAATGAGCAGTTCTTC. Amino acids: CSAGRAGIRSYNEQFF.